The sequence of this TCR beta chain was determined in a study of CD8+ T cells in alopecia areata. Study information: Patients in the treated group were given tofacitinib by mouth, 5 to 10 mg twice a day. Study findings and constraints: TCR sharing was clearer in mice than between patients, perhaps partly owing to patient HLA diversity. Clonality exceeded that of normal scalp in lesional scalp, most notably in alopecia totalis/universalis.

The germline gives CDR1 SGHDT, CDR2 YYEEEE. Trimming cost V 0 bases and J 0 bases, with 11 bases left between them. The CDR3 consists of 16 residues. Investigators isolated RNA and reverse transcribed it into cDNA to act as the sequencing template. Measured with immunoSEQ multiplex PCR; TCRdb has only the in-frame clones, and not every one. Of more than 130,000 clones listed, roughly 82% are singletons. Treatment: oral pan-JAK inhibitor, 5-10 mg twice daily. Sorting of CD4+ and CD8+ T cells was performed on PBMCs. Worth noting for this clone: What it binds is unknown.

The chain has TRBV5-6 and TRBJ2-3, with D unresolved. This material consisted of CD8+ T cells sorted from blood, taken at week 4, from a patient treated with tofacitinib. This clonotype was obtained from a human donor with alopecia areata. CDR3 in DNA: TGTGCCAGCAGCTTGGGCCCCGACCTCAGCACAGATACGCAGTATTTT. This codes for CASSLGPDLSTDTQYF.